This TCR beta chain was retrieved from a study of shared clonotypes between healthy human individuals. Regarding the study as a whole: What rarefaction showed was incomplete sorted-subset sequencing despite large depth.

Once extracted for a subset, genomic DNA was divided evenly among several immunoSEQ plates. Assay: immunoSEQ multiplex PCR; the TCRdb copy retains only in-frame clones and omits some. The sample carries 2 million to 2.5 million clones, over 90% recorded once. A remark on this clone: As yet, its antigen is unknown.

Germline loops: CDR1 MNHNS, CDR2 SASEGT. Trimming pared 4 bases from V and 6 bases from J, leaving 10 bases between. CDR3 length: 12 residues. The chain combines TRBV6-1 with TRBJ2-7; D not resolved. The receptor was isolated from a man aged 18 to 29 in good health. Some clones in this sample may be carry-over from other donors' samples. What was sequenced was naive CD4+ T cells from PBMCs. Subset denoted: CD45RA+ positively selected. CDR3 region: CASSVSSFEQYF. CDR3 in DNA: TGTGCCAGCAGTGTTTCTAGTTTCGAGCAGTACTTC.